The source of this T cell receptor (beta chain) is a study of blood T cell repertoires in COVID-19. At the level of the study: The United States, Italy and Spain provided the acute and convalescent COVID-19 samples.

Source study methods: Reference gene primer amplification in the assay estimated nucleated cell counts. The table came from immunoSEQ multiplex PCR; TCRdb's copy has only in-frame clones and leaves some out. The V and J calls and the clone size are those of that table, but D and trimming were determined from the DNA. The data show about 320,000 clones, 90% to 95% seen once. Residents of about two dozen US areas, aged about 18 to 100 years, made up the participants. Participant reports of clinical history set cohort assignment. V shed 3 bases, J shed 6 bases, and the junction held 7 bases outside the gene matches. Germline V lookup: CDR1 SGHTS, CDR2 YDEGEE. CDR3 length: 14 amino acids.

The sequence was obtained from a woman between 25 and 40 years old who had been exposed to COVID-19. This chain links TRBV5-8 with TRBJ1-2; 8 nucleotides agree with TRBD1. Input material: PBMCs or T cells enriched from blood (not recorded which). The CDR3 reads CASSSRGQGDGYTF. The CDR3 DNA sequence: TGTGCCAGCAGCTCCCGTGGACAGGGTGATGGCTACACCTTC.